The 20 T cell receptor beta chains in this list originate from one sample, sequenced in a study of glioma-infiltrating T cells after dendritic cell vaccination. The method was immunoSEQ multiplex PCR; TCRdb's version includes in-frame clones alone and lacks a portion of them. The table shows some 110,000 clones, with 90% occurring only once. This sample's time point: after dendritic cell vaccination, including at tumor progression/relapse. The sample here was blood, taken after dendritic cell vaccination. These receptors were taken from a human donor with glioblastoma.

CDR3 sequence: CASSLDRARSPLHF. In DNA, the CDR3 is TGTGCCAGTAGTTTGGACAGGGCGCGTTCACCCCTCCACTTT. V is TRBV19 and J is TRBJ1-6; 8 nucleotides align to TRBD1. This CDR3 spans 14 amino acids. Germline V lookup: CDR1 LNHDA, CDR2 SQIVND (reference sequence). Trimming took 5 bases from V and 9 from J; bases not matched to a gene: 6.

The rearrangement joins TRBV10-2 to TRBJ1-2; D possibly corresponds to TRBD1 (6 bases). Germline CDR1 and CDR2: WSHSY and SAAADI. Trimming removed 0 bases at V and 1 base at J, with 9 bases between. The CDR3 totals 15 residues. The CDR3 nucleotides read TGCGCCAGCAGTGAGTCTACAGGGCTTAACTATGGCTACACCTTC. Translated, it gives CASSESTGLNYGYTF.

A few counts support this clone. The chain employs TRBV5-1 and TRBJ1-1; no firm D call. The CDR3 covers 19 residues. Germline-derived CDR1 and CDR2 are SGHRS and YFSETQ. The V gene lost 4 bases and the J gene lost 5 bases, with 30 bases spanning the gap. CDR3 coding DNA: TGCGCCAGCAGCGACCCGGCCTCCGGGATGACAAGCCTGGGGACTGAAGCTTTCTTT. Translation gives CASSDPASGMTSLGTEAFF.

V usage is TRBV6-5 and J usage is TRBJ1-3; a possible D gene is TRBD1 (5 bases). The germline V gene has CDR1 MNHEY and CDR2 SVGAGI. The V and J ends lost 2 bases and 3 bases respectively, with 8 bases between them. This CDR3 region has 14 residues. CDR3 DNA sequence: TGTGCCAGCAGTTACGCCAGGGATGGAAACACCATATATTTT. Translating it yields CASSYARDGNTIYF.

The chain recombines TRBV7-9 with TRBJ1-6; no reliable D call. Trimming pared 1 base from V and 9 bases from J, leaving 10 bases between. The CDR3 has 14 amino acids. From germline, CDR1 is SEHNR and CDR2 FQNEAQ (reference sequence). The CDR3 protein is CASSLGTAGSPLHF. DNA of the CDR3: TGTGCCAGCAGCTTAGGAACAGCGGGTTCACCCCTCCACTTT.

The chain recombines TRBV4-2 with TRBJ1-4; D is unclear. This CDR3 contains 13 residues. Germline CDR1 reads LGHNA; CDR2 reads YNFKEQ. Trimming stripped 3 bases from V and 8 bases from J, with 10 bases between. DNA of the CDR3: TGTGCCAGCAGCCAGCGCTCCCGGGAAAAACTGTTTTTT. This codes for CASSQRSREKLFF.

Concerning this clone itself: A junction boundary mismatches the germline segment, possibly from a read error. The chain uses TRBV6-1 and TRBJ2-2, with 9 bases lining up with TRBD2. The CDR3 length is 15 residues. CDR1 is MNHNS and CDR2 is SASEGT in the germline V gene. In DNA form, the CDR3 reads TGTGCCAGCAGGGAAGCGGGAGGTAAAGCCGGGGAGCTGTTTTTT. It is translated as CASREAGGKAGELFF.

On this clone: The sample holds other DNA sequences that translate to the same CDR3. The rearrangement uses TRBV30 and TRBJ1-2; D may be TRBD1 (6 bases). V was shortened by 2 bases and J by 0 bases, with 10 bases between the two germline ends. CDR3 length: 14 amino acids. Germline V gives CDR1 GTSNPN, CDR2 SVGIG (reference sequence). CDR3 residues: CAWSPQGTNYGYTF. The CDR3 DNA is TGTGCCTGGAGTCCCCAGGGGACTAACTATGGCTACACCTTC.

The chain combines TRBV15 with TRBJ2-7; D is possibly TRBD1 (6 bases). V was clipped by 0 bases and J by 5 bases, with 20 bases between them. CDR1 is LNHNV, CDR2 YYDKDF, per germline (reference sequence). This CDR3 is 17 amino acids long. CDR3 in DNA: TGTGCCACCAGCAGAGATAGTACGGGCAGGGGTAAGGACGAGCAGTACTTC. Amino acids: CATSRDSTGRGKDEQYF.

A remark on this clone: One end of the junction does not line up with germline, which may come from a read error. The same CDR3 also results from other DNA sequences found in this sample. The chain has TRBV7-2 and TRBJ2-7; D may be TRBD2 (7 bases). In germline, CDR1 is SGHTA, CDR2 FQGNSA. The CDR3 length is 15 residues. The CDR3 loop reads CASSPSAAGAWEQYF. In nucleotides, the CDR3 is TGTGCTAGCAGCCCATCGGCGGCGGGGGCATGGGAGCAGTACTTC.

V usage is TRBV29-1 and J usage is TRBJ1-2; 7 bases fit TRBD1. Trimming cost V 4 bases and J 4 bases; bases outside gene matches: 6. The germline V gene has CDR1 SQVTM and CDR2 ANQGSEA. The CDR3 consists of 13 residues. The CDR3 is CSVVEGALYGYTF. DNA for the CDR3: TGCAGCGTTGTTGAGGGGGCTCTCTATGGCTACACCTTC.

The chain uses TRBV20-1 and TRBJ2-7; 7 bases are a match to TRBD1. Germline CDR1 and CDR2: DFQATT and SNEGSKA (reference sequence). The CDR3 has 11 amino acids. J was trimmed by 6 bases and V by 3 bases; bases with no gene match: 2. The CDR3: CSASSGGEQYF. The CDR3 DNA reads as TGCAGTGCTAGTTCAGGGGGCGAGCAGTACTTC.

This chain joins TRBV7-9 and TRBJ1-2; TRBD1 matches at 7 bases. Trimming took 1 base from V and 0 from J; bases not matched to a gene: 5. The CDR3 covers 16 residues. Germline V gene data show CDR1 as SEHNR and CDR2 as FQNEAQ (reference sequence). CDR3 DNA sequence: TGTGCCAGCAGCTTAGTGACAGGGAACCCTAACTATGGCTACACCTTC. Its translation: CASSLVTGNPNYGYTF. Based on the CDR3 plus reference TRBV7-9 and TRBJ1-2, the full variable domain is DTGVSQNPRHKITKRGQNVTFRCDPISEHNRLYWYRQTLGQGPEFLTYFQNEAQLEKSRLLSDRFSAERPKGSFSTLEIQRTEQGDSAMYLCASSLVTGNPNYGYTFGSGTRLTVV.

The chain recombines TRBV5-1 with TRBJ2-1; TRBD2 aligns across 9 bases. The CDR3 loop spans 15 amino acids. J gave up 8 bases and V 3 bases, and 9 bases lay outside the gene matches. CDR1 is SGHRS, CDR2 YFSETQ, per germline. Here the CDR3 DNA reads TGCGCCAGCAGCTCGTTGGCGGGGGGGTTGTATGAGCAGTTCTTC. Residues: CASSSLAGGLYEQFF.

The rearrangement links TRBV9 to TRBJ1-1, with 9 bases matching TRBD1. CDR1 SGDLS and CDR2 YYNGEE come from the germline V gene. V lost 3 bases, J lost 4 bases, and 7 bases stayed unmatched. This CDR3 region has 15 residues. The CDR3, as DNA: TGTGCCAGCAGCGGACCACAGGGGGCGGTCACTGAAGCTTTCTTT. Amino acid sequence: CASSGPQGAVTEAFF. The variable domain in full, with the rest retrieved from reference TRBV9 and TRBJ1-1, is DSGVTQTPKHLITATGQRVTLRCSPRSGDLSVYWYQQSLDQGLQFLIQYYNGEERAKGNILERFSAQQFPDLHSELNLSSLELGDSALYFCASSGPQGAVTEAFFGQGTRLTVV.

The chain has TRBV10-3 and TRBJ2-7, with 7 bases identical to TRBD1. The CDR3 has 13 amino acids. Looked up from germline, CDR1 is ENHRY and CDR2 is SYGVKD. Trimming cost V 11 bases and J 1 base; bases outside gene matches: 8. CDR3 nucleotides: TGTGCCGGAGCCGGGACAGATTCCTACGAGCAGTACTTC. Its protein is CAGAGTDSYEQYF.

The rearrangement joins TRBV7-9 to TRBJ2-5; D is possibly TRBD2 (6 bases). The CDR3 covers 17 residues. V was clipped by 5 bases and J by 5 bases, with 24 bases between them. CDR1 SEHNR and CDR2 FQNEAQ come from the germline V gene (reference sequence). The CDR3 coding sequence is TGTGCCAGCAGCCCCTCTAAGGGCGGGGTTCAAGTTGAGACCCAGTACTTC. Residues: CASSPSKGGVQVETQYF.

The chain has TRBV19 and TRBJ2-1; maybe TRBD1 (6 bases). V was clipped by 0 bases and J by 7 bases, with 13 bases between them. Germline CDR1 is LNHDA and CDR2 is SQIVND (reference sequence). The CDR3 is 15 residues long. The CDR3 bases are TGTGCCAGTAGTATAGAGCAGGGGAGATGGAATGAGCAGTTCTTC. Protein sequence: CASSIEQGRWNEQFF.

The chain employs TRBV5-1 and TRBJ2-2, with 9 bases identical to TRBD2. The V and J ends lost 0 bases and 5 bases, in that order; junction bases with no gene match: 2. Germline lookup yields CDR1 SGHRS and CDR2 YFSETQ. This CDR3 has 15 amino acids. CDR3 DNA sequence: TGCGCCAGCAGCTTGGGGCTAGCGGGGACCGGGGAGCTGTTTTTT. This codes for CASSLGLAGTGELFF.

This chain's CDR3 is CASSEVAGGIDEQYF. In nucleotides, the CDR3 is TGTGCCAGCAGTGAAGTGGCAGGGGGCATCGACGAGCAGTACTTC. The rearrangement uses TRBV6-1 and TRBJ2-7; 8 bases fit TRBD1. Germline V gene lookup returns CDR1 MNHNS and CDR2 SASEGT. The CDR3 has 15 residues. The trim removed 1 base at V and 5 bases at J, leaving 7 bases unmatched.